This note documents a single T cell receptor (beta chain) sequence. Antigen specificity is unknown. Germline-derived CDR1 and CDR2 are LGHNA and YNFKEQ. CDR3 length: 17 residues. After removal of 3 bases from V and 6 bases from J, the junction contained 8 bases not matched to a gene. Described time point: week 5, during vaccination. The investigators gave 300 ug of mutant IDH1 20-mer peptide in each vaccine dose, together with topical imiquimod. The donor cohort comprised cases of new WHO grade 3 or 4 IDH1-mutant, ATRX-lost astrocytoma. This entry is derived from a study of a mutant IDH1 vaccine in newly diagnosed glioma. Repertoires were generated with immunoSEQ multiplex PCR, while TCRdb's copy carries only in-frame clones and drops some. The table shows 50,000 to 55,000 clones, with around four fifths occurring only once.

The sequence was obtained from a man between 50 and 59 years old with glioma. This rearrangement joins TRBV4-2 to TRBJ2-1; 13 bases fit TRBD2. The sequences come from PBMCs, collected from a glioma patient whose treatment included an IDH1 peptide vaccine. CDR3 amino acids: CASSQTLLAGGLNEQFF. The CDR3 DNA follows: TGTGCCAGCAGCCAGACCCTACTAGCGGGGGGGCTCAATGAGCAGTTCTTC.